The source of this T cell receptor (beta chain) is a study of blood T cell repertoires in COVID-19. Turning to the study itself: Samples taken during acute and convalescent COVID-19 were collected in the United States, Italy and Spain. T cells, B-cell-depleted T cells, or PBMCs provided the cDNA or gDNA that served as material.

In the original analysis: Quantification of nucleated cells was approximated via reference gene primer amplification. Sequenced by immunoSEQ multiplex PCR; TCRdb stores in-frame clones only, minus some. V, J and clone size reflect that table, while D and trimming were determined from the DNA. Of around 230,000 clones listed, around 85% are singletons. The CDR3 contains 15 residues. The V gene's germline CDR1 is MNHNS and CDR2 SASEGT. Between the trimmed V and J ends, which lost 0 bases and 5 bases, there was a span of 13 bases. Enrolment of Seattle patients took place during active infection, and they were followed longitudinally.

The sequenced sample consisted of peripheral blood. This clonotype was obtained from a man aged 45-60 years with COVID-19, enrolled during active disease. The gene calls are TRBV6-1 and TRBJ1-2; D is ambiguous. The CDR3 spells CASSEAGGPTYGYTF. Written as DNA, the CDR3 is TGTGCCAGCAGTGAAGCAGGAGGACCAACGTATGGCTACACCTTC.